This TCR beta chain comes out of a study of shared clonotypes between healthy human individuals. Study information: Plates per donor: three CD4 naive, three CD4 memory, two CD8 naive, one CD8 memory.

The study, taken as a whole, reports: Researchers sampled only blood; tissue repertoires likely differ. Among donors, the sharing of clonotypes was expected to be influenced by sequencing depth.

As defined, naive CD8 cells were CD45RO-negative and positively selected for CCR7, with terminally differentiated effector memory CD45RA+ cells excluded. The assay was run at deep level. Sequencing used immunoSEQ multiplex PCR; TCRdb keeps in-frame clones, though not all of them. The sample contains hundreds of thousands of clones, 96% of which appear only once. In the case of this clone: The antigen is unknown.

This CDR3 has 16 amino acids. Germline CDR1 reads SEHNR; CDR2 reads FQNEAQ (reference sequence). The V gene end was trimmed by 3 bases and the J gene end by 5 bases; junction bases not matched to a gene: 8. The rearrangement links TRBV7-9 to TRBJ2-5; TRBD2 matches at 11 bases. Sequencing used naive CD8+ T cells sorted from blood. The receptor was derived from a man aged 25 to 40 in good health. This CDR3 reads CASSFTSGRDWETQYF. CDR3 nucleotide sequence: TGTGCCAGCAGCTTTACTAGCGGGAGAGATTGGGAGACCCAGTACTTC. Drawing the rest from reference TRBV7-9 and TRBJ2-5, the complete variable domain is DTGVSQNPRHKITKRGQNVTFRCDPISEHNRLYWYRQTLGQGPEFLTYFQNEAQLEKSRLLSDRFSAERPKGSFSTLEIQRTEQGDSAMYLCASSFTSGRDWETQYFGPGTRLLVL.